What follows is one TCR beta chain and its context. The CDR3 has 14 amino acids. V lost 1 base, J lost 11 bases, and 17 bases lay in between. Germline CDR1 is LGHNT and CDR2 is FRNRAP. This specimen comes from a study of T cell repertoires in ileal Crohn's disease. Time point described: neoterminal ileum biopsy at postoperative endoscopy, about 6 months after surgery. Measured with immunoSEQ multiplex PCR; TCRdb has only the in-frame clones, and not every one. Here the sample spans more than 50,000 clones, about 88% being singletons. The source of this sequence is an adult with Crohn's disease. The genes are TRBV12-5 and TRBJ1-1, with D possibly matching TRBD1 (5 bases). Source material: ileal tissue. The CDR3 is CASGLGEDSSRAFF. The CDR3 bases are TGTGCTAGTGGTTTGGGGGAAGACAGTTCACGGGCTTTCTTT.